The present T cell receptor beta chain was sequenced within a study of cytomegalovirus exposure and HLA in healthy donors. The wider study: Genotyping of some 390 donors showed that approximately 83% belonged to the Caucasian-associated ancestry cluster.

CDR3 length equals 15 residues. Per germline, CDR1 LGHNA and CDR2 YSLEER. Trimming took 4 bases from V and 1 from J, leaving 13 bases between them. General study points: When presence/absence was analysed, sequencing depth was taken to be roughly uniform across donors. In vitro confirmation showed three CMV-associated chains to be CMV antigen specific. Later analysis identified a missense DCLRE1C variant that was linked to TCR beta V- and J-gene trimming.

Only a few counts were recorded for this clone. Its antigen is unidentified. The study ran its PCR with 60 Vbeta and 13 Jbeta primers. Method: immunoSEQ multiplex PCR; TCRdb's copy keeps in-frame clones and lacks some. The sample has 150,000 to 200,000 clones, roughly an eighth seen once; the top ten hold 7.8%. J is TRBJ1-2 and V is TRBV4-3; possibly TRBD1 for D (6 bases). This receptor was identified in a man aged 45-65 years in good health and CMV-seropositive. The specimen was PBMCs. The CDR3, as DNA: TGCGCCAGCAGCCTGGGAGGGACATTTAACTATGGCTACACCTTC. Protein sequence: CASSLGGTFNYGYTF.